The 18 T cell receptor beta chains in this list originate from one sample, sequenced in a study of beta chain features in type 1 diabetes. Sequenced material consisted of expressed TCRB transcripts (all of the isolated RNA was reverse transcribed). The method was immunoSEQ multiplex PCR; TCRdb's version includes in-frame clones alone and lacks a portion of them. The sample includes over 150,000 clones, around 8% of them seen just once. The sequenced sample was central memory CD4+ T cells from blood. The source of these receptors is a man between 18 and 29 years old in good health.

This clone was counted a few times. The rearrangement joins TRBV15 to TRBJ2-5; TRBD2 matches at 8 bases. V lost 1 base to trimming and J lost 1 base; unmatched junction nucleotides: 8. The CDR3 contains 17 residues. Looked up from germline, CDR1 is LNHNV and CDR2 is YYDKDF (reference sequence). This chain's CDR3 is CATSRGSAGAFQETQYF. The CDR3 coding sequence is TGTGCCACCAGCAGAGGTTCAGCGGGAGCGTTCCAAGAGACCCAGTACTTC. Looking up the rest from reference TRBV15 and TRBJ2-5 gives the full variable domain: DAMVIQNPRYQVTQFGKPVTLSCSQTLNHNVMYWYQQKSSQAPKLLFHYYDKDFNNEADTPDNFQSRRPNTSFCFLDIRSPGLGDTAMYLCATSRGSAGAFQETQYFGPGTRLLVL.

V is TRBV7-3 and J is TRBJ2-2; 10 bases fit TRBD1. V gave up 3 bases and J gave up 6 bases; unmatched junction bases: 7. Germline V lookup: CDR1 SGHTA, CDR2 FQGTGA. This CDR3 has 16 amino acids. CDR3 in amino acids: CASSFSGTGAAGELFF. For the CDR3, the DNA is TGTGCCAGCAGCTTCTCGGGGACAGGGGCGGCCGGGGAGCTGTTTTTT.

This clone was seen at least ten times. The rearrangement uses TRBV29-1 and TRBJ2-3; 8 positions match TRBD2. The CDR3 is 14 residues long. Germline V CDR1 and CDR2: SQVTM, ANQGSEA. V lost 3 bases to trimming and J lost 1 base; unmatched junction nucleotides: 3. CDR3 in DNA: TGCAGCGTTGATAGCGGGGTCGGCACAGATACGCAGTATTTT. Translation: CSVDSGVGTDTQYF.

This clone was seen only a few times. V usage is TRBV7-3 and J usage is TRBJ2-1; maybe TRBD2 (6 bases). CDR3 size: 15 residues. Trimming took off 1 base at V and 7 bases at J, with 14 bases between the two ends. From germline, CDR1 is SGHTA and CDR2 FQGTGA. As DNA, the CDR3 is TGTGCCAGCAGCTTAATAACCGGGAGTAGGAATGAGCAGTTCTTC. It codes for CASSLITGSRNEQFF. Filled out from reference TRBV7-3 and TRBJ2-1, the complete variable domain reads GAGVSQTPSNKVTEKGKYVELRCDPISGHTALYWYRQSLGQGPEFLIYFQGTGAADDSGLPNDRFFAVRPEGSVSTLKIQRTERGDSAVYLCASSLITGSRNEQFFGPGTRLTVL.

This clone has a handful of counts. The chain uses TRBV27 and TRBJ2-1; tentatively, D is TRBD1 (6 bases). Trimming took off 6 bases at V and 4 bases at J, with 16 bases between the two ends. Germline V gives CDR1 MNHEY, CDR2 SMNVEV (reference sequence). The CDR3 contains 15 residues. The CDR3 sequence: CASSSPDSPYNEQFF. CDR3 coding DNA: TGTGCCAGCAGCTCTCCGGACAGCCCGTACAATGAGCAGTTCTTC.

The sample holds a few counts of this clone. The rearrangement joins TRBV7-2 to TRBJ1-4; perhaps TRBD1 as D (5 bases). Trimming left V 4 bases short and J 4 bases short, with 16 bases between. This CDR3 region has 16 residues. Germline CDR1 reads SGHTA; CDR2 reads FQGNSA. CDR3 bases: TGTGCCAGCAGCTCTACCCGGGGGAGTGATAATGAAAAACTGTTTTTT. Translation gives CASSSTRGSDNEKLFF.

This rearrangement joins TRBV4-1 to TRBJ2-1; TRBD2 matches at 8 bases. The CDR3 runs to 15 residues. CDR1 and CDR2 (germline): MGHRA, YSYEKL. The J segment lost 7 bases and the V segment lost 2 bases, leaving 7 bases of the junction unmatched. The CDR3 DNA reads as TGCGCCAGCAGCCAACTAAGCGGGAGCGTGAATGAGCAGTTCTTC. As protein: CASSQLSGSVNEQFF.

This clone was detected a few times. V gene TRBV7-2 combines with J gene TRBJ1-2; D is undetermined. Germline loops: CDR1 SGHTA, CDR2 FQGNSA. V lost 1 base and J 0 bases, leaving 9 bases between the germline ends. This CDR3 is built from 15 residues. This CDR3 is CASSLGPLPNYGYTF. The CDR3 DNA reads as TGTGCCAGCAGCTTAGGCCCGCTACCTAACTATGGCTACACCTTC.

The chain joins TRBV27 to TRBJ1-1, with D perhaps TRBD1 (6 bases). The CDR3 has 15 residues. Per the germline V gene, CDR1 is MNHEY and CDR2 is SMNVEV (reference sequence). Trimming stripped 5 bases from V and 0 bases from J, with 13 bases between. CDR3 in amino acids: CASSPPGGLNTEAFF. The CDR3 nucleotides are TGTGCCAGCAGTCCCCCGGGGGGCTTGAACACTGAAGCTTTCTTT.

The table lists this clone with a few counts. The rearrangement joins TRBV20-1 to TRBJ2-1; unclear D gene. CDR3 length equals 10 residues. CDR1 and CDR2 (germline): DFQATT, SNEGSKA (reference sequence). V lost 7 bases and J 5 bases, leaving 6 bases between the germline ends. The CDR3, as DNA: TGCAGTGTACCGGACAATGAGCAGTTCTTC. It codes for CSVPDNEQFF.

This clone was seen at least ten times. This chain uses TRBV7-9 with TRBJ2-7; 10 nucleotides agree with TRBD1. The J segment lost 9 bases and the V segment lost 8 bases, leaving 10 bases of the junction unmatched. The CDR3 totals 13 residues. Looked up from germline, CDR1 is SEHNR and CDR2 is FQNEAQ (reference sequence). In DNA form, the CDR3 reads TGTGCCAGCCTACCGGGACAGGGGAAAAGGCAGTACTTC. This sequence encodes CASLPGQGKRQYF.

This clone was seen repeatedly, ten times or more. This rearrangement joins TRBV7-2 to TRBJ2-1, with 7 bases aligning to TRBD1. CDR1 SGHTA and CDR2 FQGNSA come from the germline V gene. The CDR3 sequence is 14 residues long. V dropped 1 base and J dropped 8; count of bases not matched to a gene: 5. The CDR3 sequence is CASSLGQGRYEQFF. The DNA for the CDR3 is TGTGCCAGCAGCTTAGGACAGGGAAGGTATGAGCAGTTCTTC.

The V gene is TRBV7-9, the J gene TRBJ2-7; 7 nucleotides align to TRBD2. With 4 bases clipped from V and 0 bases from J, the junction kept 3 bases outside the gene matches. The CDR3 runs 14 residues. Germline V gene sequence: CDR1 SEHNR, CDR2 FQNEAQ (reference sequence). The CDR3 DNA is TGTGCCAGCAGCTCGCTAGCGGCCTCCTACGAGCAGTACTTC. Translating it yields CASSSLAASYEQYF.

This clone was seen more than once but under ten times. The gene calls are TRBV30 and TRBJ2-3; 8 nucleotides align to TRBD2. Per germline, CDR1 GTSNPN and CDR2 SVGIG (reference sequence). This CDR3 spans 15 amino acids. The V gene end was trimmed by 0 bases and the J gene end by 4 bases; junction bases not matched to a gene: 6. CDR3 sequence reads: CAWSVVRGGPDTQYF. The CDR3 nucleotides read TGTGCCTGGAGTGTAGTCCGGGGGGGCCCAGATACGCAGTATTTT. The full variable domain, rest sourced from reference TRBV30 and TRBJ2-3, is SQTIHQWPATLVQPVGSPLSLECTVEGTSNPNLYWYRQAAGRGLQLLFYSVGIGQISSEVPQNLSASRPQDRQFILSSKKLLLSDSGFYLCAWSVVRGGPDTQYFGPGTRLTVL.

The CDR3 region has the DNA TGCGCCAGCAGCTTCGAGGGAGGTCTCTCCTACAATGAGCAGTTCTTC. It codes for CASSFEGGLSYNEQFF. This rearrangement joins TRBV5-1 to TRBJ2-1; TRBD2 might be the D (6 bases). The CDR3 length is 16 residues. Trimming shortened V by 2 bases and J by 0 bases, and 12 bases separated the two germline ends. The germline gives CDR1 SGHRS, CDR2 YFSETQ. Full variable domain (outside the CDR3, taken from reference TRBV5-1 and TRBJ2-1): KAGVTQTPRYLIKTRGQQVTLSCSPISGHRSVSWYQQTPGQGLQFLFEYFSETQRNKGNFPGRFSGRQFSNSRSEMNVSTLELGDSALYLCASSFEGGLSYNEQFFGPGTRLTVL.

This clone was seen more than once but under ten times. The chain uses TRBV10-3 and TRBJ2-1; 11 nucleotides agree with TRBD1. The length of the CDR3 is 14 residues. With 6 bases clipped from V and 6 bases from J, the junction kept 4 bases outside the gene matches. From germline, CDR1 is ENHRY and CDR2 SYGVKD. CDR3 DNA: TGTGCCATCAGGGGACAGGGGGGTCCCAATGAGCAGTTCTTC. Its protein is CAIRGQGGPNEQFF.

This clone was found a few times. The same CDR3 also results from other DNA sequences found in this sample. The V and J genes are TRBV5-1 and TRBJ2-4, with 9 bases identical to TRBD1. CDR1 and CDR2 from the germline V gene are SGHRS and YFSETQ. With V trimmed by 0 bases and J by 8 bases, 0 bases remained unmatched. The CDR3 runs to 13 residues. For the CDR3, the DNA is TGCGCCAGCAGCTTGGGACAGGGGGACATTCAGTACTTC. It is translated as CASSLGQGDIQYF.

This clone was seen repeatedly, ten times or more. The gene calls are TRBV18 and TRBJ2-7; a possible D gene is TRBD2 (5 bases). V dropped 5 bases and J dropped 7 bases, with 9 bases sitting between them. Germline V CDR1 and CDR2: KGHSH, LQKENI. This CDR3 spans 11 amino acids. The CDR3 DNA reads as TGTGCCAGCTCATCTCCGGGAGAGCAGTACTTC. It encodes CASSSPGEQYF.